This T cell receptor (beta chain) appears in the sequencing data of a study of blood T cell repertoires in COVID-19. Study details: T cells, B-cell-depleted T cells, or PBMCs supplied cDNA or gDNA.

Profiled with immunoSEQ multiplex PCR; TCRdb holds only in-frame clones, not every one. The sample yields around 260,000 clones, 84% seen once. Sequencing used peripheral blood. This TCR came from a person aged 65 to 85 with COVID-19, enrolled during active disease.

The CDR3, as DNA: TGTGCCAGCAGCTTAAGGCGCCTAGCGATCTACAATGAGCAGTTCTTC. Its translation: CASSLRRLAIYNEQFF. The rearrangement joins TRBV11-1 to TRBJ2-1; D might be TRBD2 (6 bases). V lost 2 bases and J 3 bases, leaving 14 bases between the germline ends. The germline V gene encodes CDR1 SGHAT and CDR2 FQDESV (reference sequence). The CDR3 has 16 residues.